These 30 T cell receptor beta chains share one sample of origin, sequenced in a study of graft-versus-host responses after intestinal transplantation. Here immunoSEQ multiplex PCR was the method, and the copy in TCRdb shows in-frame clones only, minus some. The table has some 82,000 clones, roughly 87% seen once. No antigen has been identified for these receptors. The sequencing used unstimulated CD8+ T cells sorted from spleen or lymph node cells, collected before transplant. The receptors were gathered from a human donor who was the organ donor for an intestinal transplant.

This clone was seen only a few times. The chain employs TRBV6-6 and TRBJ2-3; D tentatively fits TRBD1 or TRBD2 (5 bases each). Germline V gene data show CDR1 as MNHNY and CDR2 as SVGAGI (reference sequence). The V end lost 0 bases, the J end lost 5 bases, and 12 bases lay between the germline ends. CDR3 length: 15 amino acids. DNA for the CDR3: TGTGCCAGCAGTTACTCTTCCTGGGGGAAAGATACGCAGTATTTT. Its translation: CASSYSSWGKDTQYF.

The rearrangement uses TRBV2 and TRBJ1-6, with D possibly matching TRBD1 (6 bases). V lost 1 base to trimming and J lost 10 bases, with 17 bases between them. Germline V gene lookup returns CDR1 SNHLY and CDR2 FYNNEI. This CDR3 region has 16 residues. The CDR3, as DNA: TGTGCCAGCAGTGAAGGGGGGGCCCCCATGGTATCACCCCTCCACTTT. This gives the protein CASSEGGAPMVSPLHF. Filled out from reference TRBV2 and TRBJ1-6, the complete variable domain reads EPEVTQTPSHQVTQMGQEVILRCVPISNHLYFYWYRQILGQKVEFLVSFYNNEISEKSEIFDDQFSVERPDGSNFTLKIRSTKLEDSAMYFCASSEGGAPMVSPLHFGNGTRLTVT.

The V and J genes are TRBV7-3 and TRBJ2-1; D is possibly TRBD2 (6 bases). From germline, CDR1 is SGHTA and CDR2 FQGTGA. The CDR3 consists of 17 residues. V gave up 0 bases and J gave up 7 bases, with 19 bases separating them. The CDR3 nucleotides are TGTGCCAGCAGCTTAACCGGGCGGGGCAGGGATCTGAATGAGCAGTTCTTC. It yields the protein CASSLTGRGRDLNEQFF.

This clone was counted once. The rearrangement uses TRBV6-1 and TRBJ1-1; tentatively, D is TRBD1 (5 bases). The V gene lost 6 bases and the J gene lost 5 bases, with 19 bases spanning the gap. Germline loops: CDR1 MNHNS, CDR2 SASEGT. The length of the CDR3 is 15 residues. Here the CDR3 reads CASRRIAWGVTEAFF. The CDR3 DNA follows: TGTGCCAGCAGGAGAATAGCATGGGGGGTGACTGAAGCTTTCTTT.

The chain couples TRBV2 to TRBJ2-3; 8 bases line up with TRBD1. This CDR3 region has 16 residues. Germline V gives CDR1 SNHLY, CDR2 FYNNEI. Losses at the gene ends were 7 bases for V and 5 bases for J; bases not matched to a gene: 14. The CDR3 DNA is TGTGCCAGCATCCTGAGGTTGCAGGGGGCGAAAGATACGCAGTATTTT. Amino acids: CASILRLQGAKDTQYF.

The gene calls are TRBV27 and TRBJ1-6; D not resolved. The CDR3 sequence is 15 residues long. Trimming shortened V by 1 base and J by 11 bases, and 15 bases separated the two germline ends. CDR1 and CDR2 from the germline V gene are MNHEY and SMNVEV (reference sequence). CDR3 in DNA: TGTGCCAGCAGTTTATTTAGACCCGGCTATACACCCCTCCACTTT. Translating it yields CASSLFRPGYTPLHF.

The V call is TRBV9, the J call TRBJ1-2; D may be TRBD1 (6 bases). The CDR3 runs to 13 residues. V lost 3 bases and J lost 5, with 11 bases in between. Germline CDR1 and CDR2: SGDLS and YYNGEE. The chain's CDR3 is CASSEGVGYGYTF. DNA of the CDR3: TGTGCCAGCAGCGAGGGGGTTGGGTATGGCTACACCTTC. The full variable domain, with the rest looked up from reference TRBV9 and TRBJ1-2, is DSGVTQTPKHLITATGQRVTLRCSPRSGDLSVYWYQQSLDQGLQFLIQYYNGEERAKGNILERFSAQQFPDLHSELNLSSLELGDSALYFCASSEGVGYGYTFGSGTRLTVV.

The chain has TRBV7-9 and TRBJ2-7; no reliable D call. V lost 10 bases, J lost 1 base, and 14 bases lay in between. Germline V CDR1 and CDR2: SEHNR, FQNEAQ (reference sequence). The CDR3 spans 13 residues. CDR3 nucleotide sequence: TGTGCCACCTCAGGCGCGGATTCCTACGAGCAGTACTTC. This gives the protein CATSGADSYEQYF.

The rearrangement uses TRBV7-9 and TRBJ2-1; D unclear. Per the germline V gene, CDR1 is SEHNR and CDR2 is FQNEAQ (reference sequence). The CDR3 runs 11 residues. V lost 5 bases and J 4 bases, leaving 3 bases between the germline ends. The CDR3 is CASSPYNEQFF. The CDR3 nucleotides are TGTGCCAGCAGCCCATACAATGAGCAGTTCTTC.

V is TRBV19 and J is TRBJ1-1; tentatively, D is TRBD1 (5 bases). Germline CDR1 reads LNHDA; CDR2 reads SQIVND (reference sequence). Trimming left V 1 base short and J 8 bases short, with 8 bases between. The CDR3 extends over 12 amino acids. Here the CDR3 reads CASSIGGSEAFF. In nucleotides, the CDR3 is TGTGCCAGTAGTATAGGGGGCAGCGAAGCTTTCTTT.

J is TRBJ2-3 and V is TRBV15; TRBD1 matches at 7 bases. Germline-derived CDR1 and CDR2 are LNHNV and YYDKDF (reference sequence). The CDR3 length is 14 residues. After removal of 4 bases from V and 2 bases from J, the junction contained 3 bases not matched to a gene. The CDR3 region is CATSKDRNTDTQYF. In DNA, the CDR3 is TGTGCCACCAGCAAGGACAGGAACACAGATACGCAGTATTTT.

This clone came up once. This sequence joins TRBV11-2 and TRBJ2-2; possibly TRBD1 or TRBD2 for D (5 bases each). The CDR3 runs to 14 residues. V lost 6 bases, J lost 2 bases, and 10 bases lay in between. Looked up from germline, CDR1 is SGHAT and CDR2 is FQNNGV. The CDR3 bases are TGTGCCAGCAGTCCACGGGACAACACCGGGGAGCTGTTTTTT. Translation gives CASSPRDNTGELFF.

This clone was counted a few times. This rearrangement joins TRBV6-1 to TRBJ2-7, with D perhaps TRBD1 (6 bases). Looked up from germline, CDR1 is MNHNS and CDR2 is SASEGT. V was clipped by 2 bases and J by 0 bases, with 14 bases between them. The CDR3 covers 16 residues. The CDR3 region is CASSEKGHDSSYEQYF. The CDR3 DNA sequence: TGTGCCAGCAGTGAAAAGGGACATGATTCCTCCTACGAGCAGTACTTC.

This clone was counted only a few times. The chain is built from TRBV4-2 and TRBJ1-2, with D uncertain. The CDR3 is 13 residues long. CDR1 and CDR2 from the germline V gene are LGHNA and YNFKEQ. The germline V and J ends were trimmed by 2 bases and 0 bases, with 4 bases remaining between them. The CDR3 loop is CASSQRANYGYTF. CDR3 coding DNA: TGTGCCAGCAGCCAACGCGCTAACTATGGCTACACCTTC.

This sequence joins TRBV6-4 and TRBJ2-3; D gene unclear. Germline V lookup: CDR1 MRHNA, CDR2 SNTAGT. Trimming stripped 4 bases from V and 3 bases from J, with 11 bases between. The CDR3 is 14 residues long. CDR3 in amino acids: CASSVLPGTDTQYF. DNA for the CDR3: TGTGCCAGCAGTGTCCTTCCCGGGACAGATACGCAGTATTTT.

Of note for this clone: Other DNA sequences in the sample encode the same CDR3. V usage is TRBV29-1 and J usage is TRBJ2-6, with a tentative D call TRBD1 (6 bases). CDR1 and CDR2 from the germline V gene are SQVTM and ANQGSEA. Trimming shortened V by 3 bases and J by 1 base, and 10 bases separated the two germline ends. There are 15 residues in the CDR3. The CDR3 DNA is TGCAGCGTTGAGATACAGGGATCTGGGGCCAACGTCCTGACTTTC. Translated, it gives CSVEIQGSGANVLTF.

J is TRBJ1-2 and V is TRBV5-4; TRBD1 matches at 9 bases. V was clipped by 4 bases and J by 8 bases; unmatched bases: 9. Germline V gene sequence: CDR1 SGHNT, CDR2 YYREEE (reference sequence). The CDR3 is 14 amino acids. This chain's CDR3 is CASSQPGTGIGYTF. In nucleotides, the CDR3 is TGTGCCAGCAGCCAGCCCGGGACAGGGATAGGCTACACCTTC.

The chain has TRBV13 and TRBJ2-2; 11 positions match TRBD2. The CDR3 runs 17 residues. Germline V gene lookup returns CDR1 PRHDT and CDR2 FYEKMQ (reference sequence). With V trimmed by 4 bases and J by 1 base, 5 bases remained unmatched. Written as DNA, the CDR3 is TGTGCCAGCAGCTCGTATACTAGCGGGGGGAACACCGGGGAGCTGTTTTTT. This sequence encodes CASSSYTSGGNTGELFF.

This chain uses TRBV6-1 with TRBJ1-1; D might be TRBD1 (5 bases). V was trimmed by 7 bases and J by 1 base, leaving 16 bases between them. Germline CDR1 is MNHNS and CDR2 is SASEGT. This CDR3 is built from 15 residues. CDR3 in amino acids: CASILVTTGNTEAFF. CDR3 coding DNA: TGTGCCAGCATCTTGGTCACAACAGGGAACACTGAAGCTTTCTTT.

This sequence joins TRBV28 and TRBJ1-2; 8 positions match TRBD1. Trimming took 2 bases from V and 3 from J; bases not matched to a gene: 11. The CDR3 has 17 residues. The germline CDR1 and CDR2 sequences are MDHEN and SYDVKM. The CDR3 DNA sequence: TGTGCCAGCAGTTTAAGTCTTGGACAGGGAGGCGACTATGGCTACACCTTC. It specifies CASSLSLGQGGDYGYTF.

Only one count was recorded for this clone. The chain carries TRBV28 and TRBJ2-7, with TRBD2 as a possible D gene (5 bases). This CDR3 spans 12 amino acids. The V and J ends lost 4 bases and 3 bases respectively, with 7 bases between them. Germline CDR1 MDHEN, CDR2 SYDVKM. The CDR3 DNA is TGTGCCAGCAGTTCCGGGGTCTACGAGCAGTACTTC. Its translation: CASSSGVYEQYF.

This clone was found once. This chain joins TRBV27 and TRBJ2-7; maybe TRBD1 (7 bases). Germline V gene sequence: CDR1 MNHEY, CDR2 SMNVEV (reference sequence). V gave up 2 bases and J gave up 1 base, with 12 bases separating them. The CDR3 totals 15 residues. The CDR3 region has the DNA TGTGCCAGCAGTTTAGTGGCAGGGGGGTCCTACGAGCAGTACTTC. Translated, it gives CASSLVAGGSYEQYF.

The chain joins TRBV7-2 to TRBJ2-1; 9 bases align to TRBD2. This CDR3 region has 19 residues. Trimming at V came to 5 bases and at J to 1 base, leaving 15 bases not matched to a gene. Per the germline V gene, CDR1 is SGHTA and CDR2 is FQGNSA. CDR3 sequence reads: CASSPGPAGGTRSYNEQFF. DNA of the CDR3: TGTGCCAGCAGCCCCGGTCCCGCGGGGGGGACCAGATCCTACAATGAGCAGTTCTTC.

The V and J genes are TRBV6-1 and TRBJ1-2; 7 nucleotides agree with TRBD1. The V gene's germline CDR1 is MNHNS and CDR2 SASEGT. Trimming at V came to 7 bases and at J to 6 bases, leaving 14 bases not matched to a gene. The CDR3 length is 15 residues. In DNA, the CDR3 is TGTGCCAGCACTAAATTCATCGAGGGGGCTAATGGCTACACCTTC. The encoded protein is CASTKFIEGANGYTF.

The chain links TRBV28 to TRBJ1-1; D remains unclear. The CDR3 runs to 14 residues. With 6 bases removed from V and 3 bases from J, the gap between germline ends came to 14 bases. CDR1 and CDR2 (germline): MDHEN, SYDVKM. CDR3 protein: CASRAWRGDTEAFF. CDR3 bases: TGTGCCAGCAGAGCATGGAGAGGCGACACTGAAGCTTTCTTT.

This chain connects TRBV5-1 to TRBJ1-2; 11 bases align to TRBD1. V lost 4 bases to trimming and J lost 5 bases; unmatched junction nucleotides: 7. The germline V gene has CDR1 SGHRS and CDR2 YFSETQ. The CDR3 contains 15 residues. CDR3 sequence reads: CASSQGTGGLYGYTF. CDR3 nucleotide sequence: TGCGCCAGCAGCCAAGGGACAGGGGGTTTGTATGGCTACACCTTC. Together with reference TRBV5-1 and TRBJ1-2, the CDR3 gives the full variable domain: KAGVTQTPRYLIKTRGQQVTLSCSPISGHRSVSWYQQTPGQGLQFLFEYFSETQRNKGNFPGRFSGRQFSNSRSEMNVSTLELGDSALYLCASSQGTGGLYGYTFGSGTRLTVV.

The chain is built from TRBV4-3 and TRBJ2-1, with D possibly matching TRBD2 (6 bases). CDR3 length equals 15 residues. CDR1 LGHNA and CDR2 YSLEER come from the germline V gene. Trimming took 0 bases from V and 4 from J, leaving 10 bases between them. The CDR3 nucleotides are TGCGCCAGCAGCCAAGAGTGGAGGGGTTACAATGAGCAGTTCTTC. Protein product: CASSQEWRGYNEQFF.

The chain has TRBV4-1 and TRBJ2-1; 7 bases line up with TRBD2. The germline V gene encodes CDR1 MGHRA and CDR2 YSYEKL. The V segment lost 1 base and the J segment 9 bases; nucleotides outside the gene matches: 9. This CDR3 contains 15 residues. The chain's CDR3 is CASSQVLAALPEQFF. CDR3 nucleotide sequence: TGCGCCAGCAGCCAAGTTCTAGCGGCCCTCCCTGAGCAGTTCTTC.

V gene TRBV6-6 combines with J gene TRBJ1-1; no definite D call. Trimming removed 6 bases at V and 7 bases at J, with 9 bases between. The CDR3 loop spans 11 amino acids. The germline V gene has CDR1 MNHNY and CDR2 SVGAGI (reference sequence). In nucleotides, the CDR3 is TGTGCCAGCAGGGACGGCATTGAAGCTTTCTTT. Protein product: CASRDGIEAFF.

The CDR3 spells CASSQELGSYEQYF. In DNA, the CDR3 is TGTGCCAGCAGCCAAGAACTGGGGTCCTACGAGCAGTACTTC. The rearrangement uses TRBV14 and TRBJ2-7; D not certain. This CDR3 region has 14 residues. CDR1 and CDR2 (germline): SGHDN, FVKESK. V shed 0 bases and J shed 1 base, with 7 bases lying between them.